This T cell receptor (beta chain) was sequenced for a study of T-cell reconstitution after alpha-beta-depleted transplantation in children. Construction of the TCRbeta library involved unique molecular identifiers. In TCRdb, the PCR reads were re-called with MiXCR into one record per CDR3 protein. The table shows a few hundred thousand distinct CDR3 sequences, with less than 15% occurring only once. The germline gives CDR1 MNHEY, CDR2 SVGAGI. This CDR3 contains 15 residues. Trimming took 0 bases from V and 3 from J; bases not matched to a gene: 4. This sequence joins TRBV6-5 and TRBJ2-7, with 8 bases lining up with TRBD1. The receptor was derived from a human donor who donated a stem cell graft to a child with Fanconi anemia. Sequenced material: PBMCs, taken from the stem cell graft. The DNA for the CDR3 is TGTGCCAGCAGTTACTCCAGCGGACAGGGCTACGAGCAGTACTTC. This encodes CASSYSSGQGYEQYF.